The entry below gives a single T cell receptor (beta chain) sequence along with its context. Repertoires were generated with immunoSEQ multiplex PCR, while TCRdb's copy carries only in-frame clones and drops some. The top ten clones hold roughly 14% of a sample with approximately 290,000 clones, about four fifths of them seen once. The junction had 4 bases not matched to a gene; V was cut back by 2 bases and J by 5 bases. There are 15 residues in the CDR3. Germline V lookup: CDR1 SGHNT, CDR2 YYREEE (reference sequence). This sample is drawn from a study of blood T cell repertoires in COVID-19. Study details: T cells, B-cell-depleted T cells, or PBMCs provided the cDNA or gDNA that served as material.

Enrolled during active infection, Seattle patients were then followed longitudinally. The clonotype comes from an older person with COVID-19, enrolled during active disease. Source material: peripheral blood. The chain recombines TRBV5-4 with TRBJ2-3, with 11 bases lining up with TRBD1. CDR3 sequence (DNA): TGTGCCAGCAGCTTAAGGACAGGGGGCATAGATACGCAGTATTTT. Translated: CASSLRTGGIDTQYF.